The rows below give T cell receptor beta chains drawn from one sample of a study of T-cell reconstitution after alpha-beta-depleted transplantation in children. TCRdb analysed the PCR reads with MiXCR anew, one entry per CDR3 protein. The data hold approximately 340,000 distinct CDR3 sequences, with around 10% observed a single time. Sequencing used PBMCs from the stem cell graft donor, obtained from the stem cell graft. Receptors originate from a human donor who donated a stem cell graft to a child with acute lymphoblastic leukemia. Both conserved end residues are part of each CDR3. The D gene is left open where the match is weak. The size field is filled for only some rows; it gives once, few, many or a size class.

clone_size j_call v_call d_call cdr3_aa cdr3_nt
. TRBJ2-1 TRBV27 TRBD2 CASSTTLADVYNEQFF TGTGCCAGCAGTACCACACTAGCGGATGTCTACAATGAGCAGTTCTTC
. TRBJ2-7 TRBV12-3/TRBV12-4 TRBD2 CASSPRVGTRKGTYEQYF TGTGCCAGCAGTCCTCGGGTGGGGACTAGAAAGGGTACCTACGAGCAGTACTTC
. TRBJ1-5 TRBV12-3/TRBV12-4 TRBD1 CASSLDRAYQPQHF TGTGCCAGCAGCCTCGACAGGGCATATCAGCCCCAGCATTTT
few TRBJ2-2 TRBV10-3 . CAIKGGSTGELFF TGTGCCATCAAAGGGGGGTCGACCGGGGAGCTGTTTTTT
few TRBJ2-1 TRBV7-2 . CASSPSQGRLNEQFF TGTGCCAGCAGCCCATCACAGGGTAGATTAAATGAGCAGTTCTTC
. TRBJ2-1 TRBV24-1 . CATSDWTSMDEQFF TGTGCCACCAGTGATTGGACAAGTATGGATGAGCAGTTCTTC
. TRBJ2-2 TRBV7-9 . CASSLGPTQAGELFF TGTGCCAGCAGCTTAGGGCCTACTCAAGCCGGGGAGCTGTTTTTT
. TRBJ2-7 TRBV5-1 . CASSPGIAERYEQYF TGCGCCAGCAGCCCCGGAATAGCGGAGCGCTACGAGCAGTACTTC
many TRBJ2-5 TRBV7-9 . CASSSRTVQETQYF TGTGCCAGCAGCTCCAGGACAGTACAAGAGACCCAGTACTTC
few TRBJ1-5 TRBV12-3/TRBV12-4 . CASSSQGSSNQPQHF TGTGCCAGCAGTTCACAGGGTTCAAGCAATCAGCCCCAGCATTTT
many TRBJ2-5 TRBV29-1 . CSVEEETQYF TGCAGCGTGGAAGAAGAGACCCAGTACTTC
few TRBJ2-7 TRBV4-3 . CASSQEWVFGGDLPEQYF TGCGCCAGCAGCCAAGAATGGGTCTTCGGAGGAGATCTACCCGAGCAGTACTTC
. TRBJ1-1 TRBV9 . CASSALRDGSTEAFF TGTGCCAGCAGCGCTCTCAGGGATGGGAGCACTGAAGCTTTCTTT
many TRBJ2-7 TRBV5-1 TRBD1 CASSLQGASYEQYF TGCGCCAGCAGCTTACAGGGGGCAAGCTACGAGCAGTACTTC
many TRBJ2-7 TRBV12-3/TRBV12-4 . CASSPRTVPYEQYF TGTGCCAGCAGCCCAAGGACAGTCCCCTACGAGCAGTACTTC
few TRBJ1-3 TRBV5-1 . CASSLVDPSGNTIYF TGCGCCAGCAGCTTGGTGGACCCCTCTGGAAACACCATATATTTT
. TRBJ1-5 TRBV2 TRBD1 CASGLDRGRNQPQHF TGTGCCAGCGGACTGGACAGGGGACGGAATCAGCCCCAGCATTTT
many TRBJ2-3 TRBV7-2 . CASSLYGRWADTQYF TGTGCCAGCAGCTTGTACGGGAGATGGGCAGATACGCAGTATTTT
few TRBJ2-3 TRBV5-1 TRBD2 CASSAGGRTSTDTQYF TGCGCCAGCAGCGCCGGGGGGAGAACTAGCACAGATACGCAGTATTTT
many TRBJ1-1 TRBV4-1 . CASSPSTGLYTEAFF TGCGCCAGCAGCCCCTCGACGGGACTCTACACTGAAGCTTTCTTT
many TRBJ2-7 TRBV5-6 TRBD2 CASSLGGTSGRKIEQYF TGTGCCAGCAGCTTGGGTGGGACTAGCGGGAGAAAAATCGAGCAGTACTTC
. TRBJ2-1 TRBV5-1 . CASSYETYNEQFF TGCGCCAGCAGCTACGAAACCTACAATGAGCAGTTCTTC
few TRBJ2-7 TRBV6-1 TRBD2 CASSATSGYSYEQYF TGTGCCAGCAGTGCAACTAGCGGATACTCCTACGAGCAGTACTTC
few TRBJ2-1 TRBV11-3 TRBD2 CASSLGLAENNEQFF TGTGCCAGCAGCTTAGGACTAGCGGAAAATAATGAGCAGTTCTTC
few TRBJ2-4 TRBV4-2 . CASSPGRAKNIQYF TGTGCCAGCAGCCCTGGGCGTGCCAAAAACATTCAGTACTTC
few TRBJ2-7 TRBV10-3 . CAISDKLRGDSYEQYF TGTGCCATCAGTGATAAATTGAGGGGGGACTCCTACGAGCAGTACTTC
. TRBJ2-3 TRBV20-1 TRBD2 CSAIRGGLAGTDTQYF TGCAGTGCCATCCGGGGGGGACTAGCAGGCACAGATACGCAGTATTTT
. TRBJ2-7 TRBV4-1 TRBD1 CASSQGDREGEQYF TGCGCCAGCAGCCAAGGGGACAGAGAAGGCGAGCAGTACTTC
. TRBJ2-3 TRBV7-2 . CASRRADTDTQYF TGTGCCAGCAGGAGGGCCGACACAGATACGCAGTATTTT
. TRBJ1-5 TRBV20-1 . CSALAGWDQPQHF TGCAGTGCTCTCGCAGGGTGGGATCAGCCCCAGCATTTT
. TRBJ2-7 TRBV6-2/TRBV6-3 TRBD1 CASSYAPGTALYEQYF TGTGCCAGCAGTTACGCCCCCGGGACAGCTCTCTACGAGCAGTACTTC
. TRBJ2-7 TRBV21-1 . CASSKVRGGGRTYEQYF TGTGCCAGCAGCAAAGTACGGGGTGGCGGGAGGACCTACGAGCAGTACTTC
few TRBJ2-1 TRBV4-1 TRBD1 CASSPDRASTNEQFF TGCGCCAGCAGCCCGGACAGGGCCTCTACCAATGAGCAGTTCTTC
. TRBJ2-3 TRBV7-3 TRBD1 CASSSGTANTQYF TGTGCCAGCAGCTCCGGGACAGCAAATACGCAGTATTTT
few TRBJ2-1 TRBV7-6 TRBD2 CASSQQAGGTTNEQFF TGTGCCAGCAGCCAGCAGGCGGGAGGAACTACCAATGAGCAGTTCTTC
. TRBJ2-1 TRBV11-1 TRBD2 CASSLFPAGGPKYNEQFF TGTGCCAGCAGCTTATTCCCCGCGGGAGGGCCTAAGTACAATGAGCAGTTCTTC
. TRBJ2-1 TRBV11-1 TRBD2 CASTKLAGVNEQFF TGTGCCAGCACCAAACTAGCGGGAGTAAATGAGCAGTTCTTC
few TRBJ2-7 TRBV25-1 TRBD1 CASSDMGTAHYEQYF TGTGCCAGCAGTGATATGGGGACAGCACACTACGAGCAGTACTTC
few TRBJ2-7 TRBV5-1 . CASSLNVGLSYEQYF TGCGCCAGCAGCTTGAACGTCGGCCTCTCCTACGAGCAGTACTTC
. TRBJ1-5 TRBV4-1 TRBD1 CASSPGQVDNQPQHF TGCGCCAGCAGCCCTGGACAGGTAGACAATCAGCCCCAGCATTTT
many TRBJ2-6 TRBV25-1 . CASSEGAGANVLTF TGTGCCAGCAGTGAAGGGGCTGGGGCCAACGTCCTGACTTTC
. TRBJ1-1 TRBV7-8 . CASSFRGLGGTEAFF TGTGCCAGCAGCTTCCGGGGCTTGGGAGGCACTGAAGCTTTCTTT
many TRBJ2-1 TRBV2 TRBD2 CASSNSGTSGSSSYNEQFF TGTGCCAGCAGCAACTCCGGGACTAGCGGGTCCAGCTCCTACAATGAGCAGTTCTTC
. TRBJ2-3 TRBV6-1 . CASSRYRGTDTQYF TGTGCCAGCAGCCGGTACAGGGGCACAGATACGCAGTATTTT
few TRBJ2-5 TRBV5-1 . CASSPPGPEGTQYF TGCGCCAGCAGCCCCCCGGGTCCTGAAGGGACCCAGTACTTC
many TRBJ2-1 TRBV27 . CASSLSRGPYNEQFF TGTGCCAGCAGTTTATCCAGAGGCCCCTACAATGAGCAGTTCTTC
. TRBJ1-3 TRBV12-3/TRBV12-4 . CASSGGSGNTIYF TGTGCCAGCAGCGGGGGGTCTGGAAACACCATATATTTT
. TRBJ1-5 TRBV12-3/TRBV12-4 . CAFCLKRAGRTDSNQPQHF TGTGCCTTCTGTTTAAAGCGTGCCGGGCGTACGGATAGCAATCAGCCCCAGCATTTT
many TRBJ1-2 TRBV28 . CASSGQGLGYTF TGTGCCAGCAGTGGGCAGGGGCTCGGCTACACCTTC
. TRBJ1-1 TRBV18 . CASSPRTGQKNTEAFF TGTGCCAGCTCACCCCGGACTGGACAGAAGAACACTGAAGCTTTCTTT
. TRBJ2-1 TRBV9 . CASSVWPRSVDEQFF TGTGCCAGCAGCGTATGGCCTAGAAGTGTCGATGAGCAGTTCTTC
. TRBJ1-1 TRBV27 TRBD1 CASSLSLPGTGAFF TGTGCCAGCAGTTTATCCCTACCCGGGACAGGCGCTTTCTTT
. TRBJ2-5 TRBV24-1 . CATSDSMDPGETQYF TGTGCCACCAGTGATAGTATGGACCCTGGGGAGACCCAGTACTTC
few TRBJ2-5 TRBV12-3/TRBV12-4 . CASGTDRTKETQYF TGTGCCAGCGGGACAGACAGGACTAAGGAGACCCAGTACTTC